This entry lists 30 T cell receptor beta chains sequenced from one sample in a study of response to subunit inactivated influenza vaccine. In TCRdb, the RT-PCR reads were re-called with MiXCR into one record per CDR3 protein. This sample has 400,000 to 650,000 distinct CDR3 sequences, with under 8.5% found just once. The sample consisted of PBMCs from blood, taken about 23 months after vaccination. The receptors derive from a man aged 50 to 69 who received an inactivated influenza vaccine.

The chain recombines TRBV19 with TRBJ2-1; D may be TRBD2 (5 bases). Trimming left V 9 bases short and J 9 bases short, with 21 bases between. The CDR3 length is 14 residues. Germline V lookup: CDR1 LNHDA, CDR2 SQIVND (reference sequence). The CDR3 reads CASQRQANAAEQFF. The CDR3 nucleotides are TGTGCCAGCCAGCGGCAGGCCAATGCGGCTGAGCAGTTCTTC.

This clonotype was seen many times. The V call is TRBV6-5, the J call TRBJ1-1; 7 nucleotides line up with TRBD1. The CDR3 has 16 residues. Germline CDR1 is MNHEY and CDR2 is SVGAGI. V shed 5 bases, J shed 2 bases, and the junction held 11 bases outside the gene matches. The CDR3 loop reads CASSHPGQGVNTEAFF. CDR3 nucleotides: TGTGCCAGCAGTCACCCGGGGCAGGGGGTTAACACTGAAGCTTTCTTT.

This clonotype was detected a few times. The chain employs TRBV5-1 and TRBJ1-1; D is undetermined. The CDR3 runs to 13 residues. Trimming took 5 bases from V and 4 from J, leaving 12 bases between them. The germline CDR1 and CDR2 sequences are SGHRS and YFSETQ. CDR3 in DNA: TGCGCCAGCAGTCAAATGGAAGGCACTGAAGCTTTCTTT. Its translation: CASSQMEGTEAFF. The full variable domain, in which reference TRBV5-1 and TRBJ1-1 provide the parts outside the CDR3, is KAGVTQTPRYLIKTRGQQVTLSCSPISGHRSVSWYQQTPGQGLQFLFEYFSETQRNKGNFPGRFSGRQFSNSRSEMNVSTLELGDSALYLCASSQMEGTEAFFGQGTRLTVV.

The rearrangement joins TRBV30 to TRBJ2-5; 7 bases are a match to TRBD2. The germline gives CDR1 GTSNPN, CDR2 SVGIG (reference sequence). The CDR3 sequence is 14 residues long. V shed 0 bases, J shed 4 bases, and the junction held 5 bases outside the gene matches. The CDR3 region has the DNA TGTGCCTGGAGTGTATGGGGAGGGAGAGAGACCCAGTACTTC. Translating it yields CAWSVWGGRETQYF.

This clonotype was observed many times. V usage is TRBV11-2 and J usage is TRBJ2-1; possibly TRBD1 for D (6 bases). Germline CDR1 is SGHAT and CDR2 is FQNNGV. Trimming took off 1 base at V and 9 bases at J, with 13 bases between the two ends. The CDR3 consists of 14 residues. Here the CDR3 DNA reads TGTGCCAGCAGCTTAGGTGACAGAGGGGGTGAGCAGTTCTTC. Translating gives CASSLGDRGGEQFF.

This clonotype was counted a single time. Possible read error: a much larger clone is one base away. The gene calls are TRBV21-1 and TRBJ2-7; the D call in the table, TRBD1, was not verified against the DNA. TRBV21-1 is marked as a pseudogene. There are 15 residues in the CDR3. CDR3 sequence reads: CASSRPGAGPYEQYF. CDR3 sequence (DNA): TGTGCCAGCAGCAGACCCGGGGCAGGGCCCTACGAGCAGTACTTC.

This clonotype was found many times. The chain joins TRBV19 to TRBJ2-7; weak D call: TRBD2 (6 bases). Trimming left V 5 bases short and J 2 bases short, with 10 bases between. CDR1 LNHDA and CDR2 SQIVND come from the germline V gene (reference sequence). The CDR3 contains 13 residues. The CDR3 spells CASSRGGTYEQYF. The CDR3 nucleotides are TGTGCCAGTAGTCGCGGCGGGACCTACGAGCAGTACTTC.

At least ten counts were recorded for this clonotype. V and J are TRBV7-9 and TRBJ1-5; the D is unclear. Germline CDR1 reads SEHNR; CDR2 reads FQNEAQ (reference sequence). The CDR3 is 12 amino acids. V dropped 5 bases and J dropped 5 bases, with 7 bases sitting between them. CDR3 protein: CASSVGDQPQHF. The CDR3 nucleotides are TGTGCCAGCAGCGTCGGAGATCAGCCCCAGCATTTT.

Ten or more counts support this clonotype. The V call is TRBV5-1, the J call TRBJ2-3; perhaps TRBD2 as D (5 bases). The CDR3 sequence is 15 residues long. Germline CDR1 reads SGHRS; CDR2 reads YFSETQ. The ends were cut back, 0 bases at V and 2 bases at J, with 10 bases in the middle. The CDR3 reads CASSLVSRDTDTQYF. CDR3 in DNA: TGCGCCAGCAGCTTGGTGTCCCGGGACACAGATACGCAGTATTTT. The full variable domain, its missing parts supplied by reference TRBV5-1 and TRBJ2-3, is KAGVTQTPRYLIKTRGQQVTLSCSPISGHRSVSWYQQTPGQGLQFLFEYFSETQRNKGNFPGRFSGRQFSNSRSEMNVSTLELGDSALYLCASSLVSRDTDTQYFGPGTRLTVL.

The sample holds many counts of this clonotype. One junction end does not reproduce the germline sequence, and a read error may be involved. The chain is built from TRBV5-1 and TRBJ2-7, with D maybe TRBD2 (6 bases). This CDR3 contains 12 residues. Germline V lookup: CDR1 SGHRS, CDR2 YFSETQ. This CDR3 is CASSLGGVEQYF. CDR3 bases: TGTGCCAGCAGTTTAGGAGGGGTCGAGCAGTACTTC.

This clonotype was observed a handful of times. The CDR3 DNA sequence: TGCAGTGCTAGAGATCTTTTACTAGCGGGCCAAGAGACCCAGTACTTC. It is translated as CSARDLLLAGQETQYF. The V and J genes are TRBV20-1 and TRBJ2-5, with 9 bases that match TRBD2. V trimming: 0 bases; J trimming: 1 base; junction bases outside the gene matches: 6. The CDR3 runs to 16 residues. Germline assignment: CDR1 DFQATT and CDR2 SNEGSKA (reference sequence).

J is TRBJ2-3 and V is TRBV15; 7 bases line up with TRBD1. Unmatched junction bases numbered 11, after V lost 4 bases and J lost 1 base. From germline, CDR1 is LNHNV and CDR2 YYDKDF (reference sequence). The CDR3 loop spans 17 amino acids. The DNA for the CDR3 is TGTGCCACCAGCATACCCGACCGGGACAGCTGCACAGATACGCAGTATTTT. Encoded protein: CATSIPDRDSCTDTQYF.

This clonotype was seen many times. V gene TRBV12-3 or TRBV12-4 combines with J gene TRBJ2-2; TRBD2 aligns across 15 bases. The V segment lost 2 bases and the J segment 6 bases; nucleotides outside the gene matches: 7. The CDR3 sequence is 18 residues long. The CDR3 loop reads CASSLWTSGRVSAGELFF. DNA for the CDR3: TGTGCCAGCAGTTTATGGACTAGCGGGAGGGTTTCCGCCGGGGAGCTGTTTTTT.

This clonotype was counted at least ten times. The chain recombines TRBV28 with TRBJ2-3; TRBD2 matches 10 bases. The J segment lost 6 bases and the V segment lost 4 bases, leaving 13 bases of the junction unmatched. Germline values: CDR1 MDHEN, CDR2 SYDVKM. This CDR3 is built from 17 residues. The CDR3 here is CASSSAGLAVLGDTQYF. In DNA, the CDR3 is TGTGCCAGCAGTTCCGCTGGACTAGCGGTTTTGGGGGATACGCAGTATTTT.

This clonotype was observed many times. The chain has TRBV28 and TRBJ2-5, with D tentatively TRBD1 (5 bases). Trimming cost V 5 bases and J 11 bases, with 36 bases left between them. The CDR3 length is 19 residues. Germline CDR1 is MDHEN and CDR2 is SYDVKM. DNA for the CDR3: TGTGCCAGCAGTCCAAGTAAGGGGAACAGCGCTCGAACCAAGATAAGGCAGTACTTC. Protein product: CASSPSKGNSARTKIRQYF.

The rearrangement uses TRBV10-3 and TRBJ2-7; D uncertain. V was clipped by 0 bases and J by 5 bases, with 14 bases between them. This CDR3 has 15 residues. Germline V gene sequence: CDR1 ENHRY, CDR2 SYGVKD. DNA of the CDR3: TGTGCCATCAGTGAGTCGCCAGGAATGCTGGACGAGCAGTACTTC. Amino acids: CAISESPGMLDEQYF.

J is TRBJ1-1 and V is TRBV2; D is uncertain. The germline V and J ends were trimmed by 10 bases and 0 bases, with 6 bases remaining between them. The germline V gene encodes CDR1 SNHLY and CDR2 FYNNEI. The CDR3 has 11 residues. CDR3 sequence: CAIRMNTEAFF. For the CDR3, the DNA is TGTGCCATCAGAATGAACACTGAAGCTTTCTTT.

The CDR3 DNA sequence: TGCGCCAGCAGCCAAGACGGGACAGGGGATTCACCCCTCCACTTT. Protein product: CASSQDGTGDSPLHF. V usage is TRBV4-1 and J usage is TRBJ1-6; TRBD1 agrees at 10 bases. The CDR3 runs 15 residues. The junction had 1 base not matched to a gene; V was cut back by 0 bases and J by 8 bases. CDR1 is MGHRA, CDR2 YSYEKL, per germline.

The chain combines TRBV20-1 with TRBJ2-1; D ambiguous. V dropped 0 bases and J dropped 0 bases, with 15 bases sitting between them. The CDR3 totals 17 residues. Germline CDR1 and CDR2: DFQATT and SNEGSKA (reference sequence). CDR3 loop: CSARDLRYVSSYNEQFF. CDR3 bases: TGCAGTGCTAGAGATCTGCGCTACGTAAGCTCCTACAATGAGCAGTTCTTC.

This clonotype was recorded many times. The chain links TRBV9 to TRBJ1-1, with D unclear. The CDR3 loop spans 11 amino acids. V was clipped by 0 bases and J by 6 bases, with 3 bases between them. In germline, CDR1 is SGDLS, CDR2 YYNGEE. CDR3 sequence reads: CASSVGSEAFF. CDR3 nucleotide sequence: TGTGCCAGCAGCGTAGGCTCTGAAGCTTTCTTT.

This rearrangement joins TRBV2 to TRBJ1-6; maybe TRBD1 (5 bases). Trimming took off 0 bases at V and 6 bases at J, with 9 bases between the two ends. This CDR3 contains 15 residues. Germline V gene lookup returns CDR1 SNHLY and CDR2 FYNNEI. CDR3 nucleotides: TGTGCCAGCAGTGAAGCTCAGGGTACTAATTCACCCCTCCACTTT. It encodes CASSEAQGTNSPLHF. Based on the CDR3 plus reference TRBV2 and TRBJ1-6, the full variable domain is EPEVTQTPSHQVTQMGQEVILRCVPISNHLYFYWYRQILGQKVEFLVSFYNNEISEKSEIFDDQFSVERPDGSNFTLKIRSTKLEDSAMYFCASSEAQGTNSPLHFGNGTRLTVT.

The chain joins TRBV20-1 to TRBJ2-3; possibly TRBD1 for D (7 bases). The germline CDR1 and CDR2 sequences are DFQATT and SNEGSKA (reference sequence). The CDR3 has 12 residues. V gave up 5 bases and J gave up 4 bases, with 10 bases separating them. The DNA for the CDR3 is TGCAGTGCTGCCAGGGGGGCAGATACGCAGTATTTT. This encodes CSAARGADTQYF.

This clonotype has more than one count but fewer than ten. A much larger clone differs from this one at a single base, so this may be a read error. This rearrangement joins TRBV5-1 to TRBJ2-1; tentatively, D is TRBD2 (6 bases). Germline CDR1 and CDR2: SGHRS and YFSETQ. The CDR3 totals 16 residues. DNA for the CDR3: TGCGCCAGCAGCTTGAGGACCGGGGGACCCTACAATGAGCAGGTCTTC. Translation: CASSLRTGGPYNEQVF.

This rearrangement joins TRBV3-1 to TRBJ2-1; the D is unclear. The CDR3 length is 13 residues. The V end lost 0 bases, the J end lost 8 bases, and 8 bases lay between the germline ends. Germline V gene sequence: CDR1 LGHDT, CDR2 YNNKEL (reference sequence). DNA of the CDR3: TGTGCCAGCAGCCAAGATGAGAGCTATGAGCAGTTCTTC. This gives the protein CASSQDESYEQFF.

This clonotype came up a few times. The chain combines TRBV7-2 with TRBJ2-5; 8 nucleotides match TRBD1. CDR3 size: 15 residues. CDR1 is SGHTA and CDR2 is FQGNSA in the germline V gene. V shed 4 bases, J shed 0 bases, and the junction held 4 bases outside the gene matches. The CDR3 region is CASSSGRGHQETQYF. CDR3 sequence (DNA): TGTGCCAGCAGCTCAGGCAGGGGGCACCAAGAGACCCAGTACTTC.

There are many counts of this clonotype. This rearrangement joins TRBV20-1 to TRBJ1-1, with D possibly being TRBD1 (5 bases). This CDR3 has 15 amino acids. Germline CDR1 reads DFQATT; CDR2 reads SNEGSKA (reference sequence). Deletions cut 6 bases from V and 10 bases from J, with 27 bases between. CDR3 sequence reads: CSARRSQGVSDRAFF. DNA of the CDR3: TGCAGTGCACGGAGGAGTCAGGGAGTATCCGACAGAGCTTTCTTT.

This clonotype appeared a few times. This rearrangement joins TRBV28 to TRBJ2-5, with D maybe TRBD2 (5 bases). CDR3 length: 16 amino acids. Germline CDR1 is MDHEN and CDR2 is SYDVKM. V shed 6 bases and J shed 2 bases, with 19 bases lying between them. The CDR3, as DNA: TGTGCCAGCAGCCCCCCGTCCTGGACGGGGCAAGAGACCCAGTACTTC. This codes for CASSPPSWTGQETQYF.

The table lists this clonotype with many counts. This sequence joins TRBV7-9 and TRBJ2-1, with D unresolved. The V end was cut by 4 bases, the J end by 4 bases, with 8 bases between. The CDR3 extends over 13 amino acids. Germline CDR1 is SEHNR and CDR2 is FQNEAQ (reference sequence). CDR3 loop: CASSSNTYNEQFF. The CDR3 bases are TGTGCCAGCAGCTCCAATACGTACAATGAGCAGTTCTTC.

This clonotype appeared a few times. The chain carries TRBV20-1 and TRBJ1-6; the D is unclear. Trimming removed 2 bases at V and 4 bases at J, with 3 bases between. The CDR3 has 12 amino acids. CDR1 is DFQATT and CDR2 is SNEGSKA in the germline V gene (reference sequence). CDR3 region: CSARQYNSPLHF. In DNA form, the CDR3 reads TGCAGTGCTAGACAGTATAATTCACCCCTCCACTTT.

DNA of the CDR3: TGTGCCAGCAGCTCCCGGACCCGAGGTGGCTACACCTTC. Amino acids: CASSSRTRGGYTF. This rearrangement joins TRBV7-2 to TRBJ1-2; no clear D. The CDR3 spans 13 residues. Germline lookup yields CDR1 SGHTA and CDR2 FQGNSA. The V end lost 4 bases, the J end lost 7 bases, and 13 bases lay between the germline ends.